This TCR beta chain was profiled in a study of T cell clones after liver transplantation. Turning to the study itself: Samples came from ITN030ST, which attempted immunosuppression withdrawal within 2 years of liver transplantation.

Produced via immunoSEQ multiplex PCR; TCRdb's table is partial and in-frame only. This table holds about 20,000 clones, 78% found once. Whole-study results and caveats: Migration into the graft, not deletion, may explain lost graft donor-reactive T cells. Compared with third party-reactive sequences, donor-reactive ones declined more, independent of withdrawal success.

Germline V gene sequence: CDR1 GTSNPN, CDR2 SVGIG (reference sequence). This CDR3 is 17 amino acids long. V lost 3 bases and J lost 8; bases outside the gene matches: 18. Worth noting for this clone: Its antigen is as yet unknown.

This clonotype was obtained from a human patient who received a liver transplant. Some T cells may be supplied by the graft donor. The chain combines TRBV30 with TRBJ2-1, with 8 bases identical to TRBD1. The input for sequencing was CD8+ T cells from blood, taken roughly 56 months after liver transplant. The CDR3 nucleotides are TGTGCCTGGAGGGCTGGAGAAAGACAGGGGAGAAATGATGAGCAGTTCTTC. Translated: CAWRAGERQGRNDEQFF.